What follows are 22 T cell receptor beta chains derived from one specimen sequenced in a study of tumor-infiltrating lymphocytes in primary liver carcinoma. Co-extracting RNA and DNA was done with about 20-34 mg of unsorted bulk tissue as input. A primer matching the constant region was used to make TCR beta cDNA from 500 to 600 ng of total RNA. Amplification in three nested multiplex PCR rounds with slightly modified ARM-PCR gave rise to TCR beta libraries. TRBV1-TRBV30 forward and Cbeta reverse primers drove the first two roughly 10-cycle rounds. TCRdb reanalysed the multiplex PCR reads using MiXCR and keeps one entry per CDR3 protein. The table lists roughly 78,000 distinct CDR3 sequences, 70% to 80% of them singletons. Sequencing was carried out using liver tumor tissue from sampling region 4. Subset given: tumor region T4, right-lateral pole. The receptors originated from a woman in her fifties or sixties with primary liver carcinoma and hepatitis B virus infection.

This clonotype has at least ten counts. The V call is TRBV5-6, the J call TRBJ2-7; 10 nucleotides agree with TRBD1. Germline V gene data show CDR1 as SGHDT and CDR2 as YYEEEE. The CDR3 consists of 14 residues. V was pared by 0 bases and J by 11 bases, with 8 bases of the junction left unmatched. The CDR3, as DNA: TGTGCCAGCAGCTTGGTCTCTGGGACAGGGGCTGAGTACTTC. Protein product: CASSLVSGTGAEYF.

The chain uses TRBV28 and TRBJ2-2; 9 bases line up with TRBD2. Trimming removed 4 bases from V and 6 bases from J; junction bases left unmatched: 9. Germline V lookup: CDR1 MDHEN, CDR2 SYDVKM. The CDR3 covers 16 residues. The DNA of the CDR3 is TGTGCCAGCAGTTCTAGGACTAGCGCTAGTTCCGGGGAGCTGTTTTTT. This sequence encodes CASSSRTSASSGELFF.

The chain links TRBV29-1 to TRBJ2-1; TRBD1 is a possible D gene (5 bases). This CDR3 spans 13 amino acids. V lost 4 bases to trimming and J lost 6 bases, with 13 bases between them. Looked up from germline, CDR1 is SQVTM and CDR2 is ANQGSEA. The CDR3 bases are TGCAGCGTTGTAAAACTTAGGGGCAATGAGCAGTTCTTC. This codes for CSVVKLRGNEQFF.

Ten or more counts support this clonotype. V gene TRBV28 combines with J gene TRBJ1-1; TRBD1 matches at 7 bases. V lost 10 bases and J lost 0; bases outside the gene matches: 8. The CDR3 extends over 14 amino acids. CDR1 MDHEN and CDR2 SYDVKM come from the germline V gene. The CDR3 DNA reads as TGTGCCATCAGGGCAGGACAGGTGAACACTGAAGCTTTCTTT. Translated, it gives CAIRAGQVNTEAFF.

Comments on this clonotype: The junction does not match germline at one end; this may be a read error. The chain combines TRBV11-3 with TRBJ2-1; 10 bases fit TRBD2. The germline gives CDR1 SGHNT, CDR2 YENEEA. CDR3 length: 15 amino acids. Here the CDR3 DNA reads TGTGCCAGCAGCTTGGGAACTAGCGGGAAGTTTGAGCAGCTCTTC. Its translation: CASSLGTSGKFEQLF.

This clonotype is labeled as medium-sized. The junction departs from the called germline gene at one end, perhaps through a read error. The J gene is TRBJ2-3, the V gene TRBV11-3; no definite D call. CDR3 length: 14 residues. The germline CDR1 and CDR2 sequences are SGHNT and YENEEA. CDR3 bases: TGTGCCAGCAGCTTAGATCCGTCCAGTTTCACCCCCTTTTTC. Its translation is CASSLDPSSFTPFF. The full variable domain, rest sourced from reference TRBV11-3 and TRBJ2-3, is EAGVVQSPRYKIIEKKQPVAFWCNPISGHNTLYWYLQNLGQGPELLIRYENEEAVDDSQLPKDRFSAERLKGVDSTLKIQPAELGDSAVYLCASSLDPSSFTPFFGPGTRLTVL.

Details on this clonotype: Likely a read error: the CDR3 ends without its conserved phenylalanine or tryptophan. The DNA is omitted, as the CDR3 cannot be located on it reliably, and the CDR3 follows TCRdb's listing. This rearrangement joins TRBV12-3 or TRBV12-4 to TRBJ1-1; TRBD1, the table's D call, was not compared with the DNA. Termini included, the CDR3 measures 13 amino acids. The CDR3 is CASSYPRPSEALY.

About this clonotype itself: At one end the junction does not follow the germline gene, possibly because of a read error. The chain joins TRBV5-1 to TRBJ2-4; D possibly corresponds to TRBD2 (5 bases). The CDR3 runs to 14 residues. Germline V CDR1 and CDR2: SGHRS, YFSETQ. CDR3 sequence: CASSPTWTAGIQYF. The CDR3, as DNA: TGCGCGAGCAGCCCAACATGGACCGCGGGCATTCAGTACTTC.

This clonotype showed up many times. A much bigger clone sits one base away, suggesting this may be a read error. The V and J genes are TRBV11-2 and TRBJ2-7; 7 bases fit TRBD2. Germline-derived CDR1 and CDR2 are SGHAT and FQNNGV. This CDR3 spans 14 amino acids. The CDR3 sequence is CAGSLERGGGGQYF. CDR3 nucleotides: TGTGCCGGCAGCTTAGAGCGGGGAGGAGGAGGGCAGTACTTC.

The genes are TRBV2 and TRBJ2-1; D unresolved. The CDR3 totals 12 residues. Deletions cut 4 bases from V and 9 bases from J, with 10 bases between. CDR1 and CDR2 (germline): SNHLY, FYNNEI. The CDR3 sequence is CASSVDVGEQFF. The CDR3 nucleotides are TGTGCCAGCAGTGTGGACGTTGGTGAGCAGTTCTTC.

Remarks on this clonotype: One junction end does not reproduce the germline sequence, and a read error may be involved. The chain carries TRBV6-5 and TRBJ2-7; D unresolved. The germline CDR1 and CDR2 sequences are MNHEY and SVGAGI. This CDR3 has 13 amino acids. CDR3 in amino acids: CASSYGTWAEHYF. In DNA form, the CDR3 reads TGTGCCAGTAGTTACGGTACTTGGGCCGAGCATTACTTC.

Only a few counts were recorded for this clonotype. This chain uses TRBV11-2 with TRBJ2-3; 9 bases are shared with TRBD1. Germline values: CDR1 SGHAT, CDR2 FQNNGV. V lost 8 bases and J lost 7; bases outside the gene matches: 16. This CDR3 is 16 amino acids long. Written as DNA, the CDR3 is TGTGCCAGCGGCTCAACCCGGTTACAGGGGGCAAATACGCAGTATTTT. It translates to CASGSTRLQGANTQYF. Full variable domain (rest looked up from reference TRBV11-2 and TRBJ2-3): EAGVAQSPRYKIIEKRQSVAFWCNPISGHATLYWYQQILGQGPKLLIQFQNNGVVDDSQLPKDRFSAERLKGVDSTLKIQPAKLEDSAVYLCASGSTRLQGANTQYFGPGTRLTVL.

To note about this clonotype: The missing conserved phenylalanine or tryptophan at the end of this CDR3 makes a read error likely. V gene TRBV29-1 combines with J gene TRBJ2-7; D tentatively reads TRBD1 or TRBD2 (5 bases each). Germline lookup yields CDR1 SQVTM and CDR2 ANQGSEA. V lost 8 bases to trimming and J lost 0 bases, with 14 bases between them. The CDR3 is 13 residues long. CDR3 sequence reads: CSIVEGYSYEQYL. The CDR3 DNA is TGCAGCATCGTAGAGGGGTACTCCTACGAGCAGTACTTG.

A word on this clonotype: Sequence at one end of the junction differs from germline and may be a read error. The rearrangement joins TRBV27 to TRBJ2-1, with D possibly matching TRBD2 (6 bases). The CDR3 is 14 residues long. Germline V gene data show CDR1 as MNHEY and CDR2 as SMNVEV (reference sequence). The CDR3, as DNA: TGTGCCAGCAGTTTCAGACTAGTATACATTGAGCAGTTCTTC. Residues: CASSFRLVYIEQFF.

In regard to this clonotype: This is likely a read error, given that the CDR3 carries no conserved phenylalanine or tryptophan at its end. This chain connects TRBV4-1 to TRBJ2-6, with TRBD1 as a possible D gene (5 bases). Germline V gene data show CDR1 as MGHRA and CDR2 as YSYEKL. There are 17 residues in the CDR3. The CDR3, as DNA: TGCGCCAGCAGCCAAGAGGCACAAGGCTCTGGGGCCAGCGTCCTGACTGTC. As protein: CASSQEAQGSGASVLTV.

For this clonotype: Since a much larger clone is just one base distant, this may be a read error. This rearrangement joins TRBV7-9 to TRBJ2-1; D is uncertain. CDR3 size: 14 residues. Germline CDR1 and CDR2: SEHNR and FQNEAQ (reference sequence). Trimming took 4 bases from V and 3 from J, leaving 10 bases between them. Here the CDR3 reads CASSYTASYNEQFF. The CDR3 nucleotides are TGTGCCAGCAGCTATACGGCTAGCTACAATGAGCAGTTCTTC.

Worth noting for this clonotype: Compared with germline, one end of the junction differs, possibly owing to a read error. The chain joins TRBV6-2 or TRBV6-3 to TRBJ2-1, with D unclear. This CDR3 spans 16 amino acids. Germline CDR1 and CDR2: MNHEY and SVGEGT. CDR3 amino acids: CASSYRCASSYNGQFF. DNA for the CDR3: TGTGCCAGCAGTTACCGGTGCGCGAGCTCCTACAATGGGCAGTTCTTC.

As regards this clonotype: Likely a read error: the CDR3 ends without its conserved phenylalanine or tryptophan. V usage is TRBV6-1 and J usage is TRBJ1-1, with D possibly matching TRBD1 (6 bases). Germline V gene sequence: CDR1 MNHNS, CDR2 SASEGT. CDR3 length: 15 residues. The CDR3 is CASSAPGARNTAAFY. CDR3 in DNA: TGTGCCAGCAGTGCCCCAGGGGCTAGGAACACTGCAGCTTTCTAT.

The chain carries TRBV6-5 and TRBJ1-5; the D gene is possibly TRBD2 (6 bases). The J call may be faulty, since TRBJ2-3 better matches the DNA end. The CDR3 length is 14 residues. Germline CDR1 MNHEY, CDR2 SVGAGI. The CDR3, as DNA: TGTGCAAGCGGTTACGCGGGGCTGGGTCAGCCCCAGTATTTT. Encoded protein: CASGYAGLGQPQYF.

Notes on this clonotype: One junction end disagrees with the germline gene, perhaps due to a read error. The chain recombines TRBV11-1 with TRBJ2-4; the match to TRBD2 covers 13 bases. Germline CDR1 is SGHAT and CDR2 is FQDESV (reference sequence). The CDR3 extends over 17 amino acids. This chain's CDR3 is CANSFPGTSGTKSIQYF. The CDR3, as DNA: TGTGCCAACAGCTTTCCCGGGACTAGCGGGACCAAAAGCATTCAGTACTTC.

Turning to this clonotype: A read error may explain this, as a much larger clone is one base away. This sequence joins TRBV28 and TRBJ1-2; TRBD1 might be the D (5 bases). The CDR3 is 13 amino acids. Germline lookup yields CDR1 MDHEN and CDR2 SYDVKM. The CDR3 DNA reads TGTGCCAGCAGTTCTCAGGGTAACTATGGCTACGCCTTC. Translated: CASSSQGNYGYAF.

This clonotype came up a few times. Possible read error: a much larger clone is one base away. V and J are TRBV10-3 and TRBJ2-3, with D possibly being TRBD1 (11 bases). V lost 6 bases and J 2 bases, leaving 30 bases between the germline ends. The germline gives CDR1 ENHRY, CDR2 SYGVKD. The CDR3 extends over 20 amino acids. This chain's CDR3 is CAISARTGGRTSGDTDTQYF. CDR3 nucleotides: TGTGCCATCAGCGCCAGGACAGGGGGCCGGACTAGCGGTGACACAGATACGCAGTATTTT.